This is a list of T cell receptor beta chains from one sample in a study of early T cells in non-severe SARS-CoV-2 infection. TCRdb fed the 5' RACE reads into MiXCR, producing one record per CDR3 protein. The sample consists of 70,000 to 95,000 distinct CDR3 sequences, 11% of them appearing once. Sequencing was done on a sample of whole blood. These receptors were obtained from an adult who was a healthcare worker with PCR-confirmed SARS-CoV-2 infection or an uninfected control (not recorded which). The CDR3 runs from the conserved cysteine through the conserved F or W. D genes are given only for firm matches. Not every row has a clone size; where given, it reads once, few, many or a size class.

j_gene	d_gene	v_gene	abundance	CDR3nt	CDR3aa
TRBJ1-5	NA	TRBV7-9	many	TGTGCCAGCAGCCCGCCAGGGGAGCCCCAGCATTTT	CASSPPGEPQHF
TRBJ2-3	NA	TRBV10-1	NA	TGCGCCAGCAGTGAGTTGGGGGACACAGATACGCAGTATTTT	CASSELGDTDTQYF
TRBJ2-1	TRBD1	TRBV30	few	TGTGCCTGGAGTATCGCCGGGACAGGGAGCTCCTACAATGAGCAGTTCTTC	CAWSIAGTGSSYNEQFF
TRBJ1-1	TRBD1	TRBV5-1	many	TGCGCCAGCAGCTTGGAAGGACAGGGGGCTACCACTGAAGCTTTCTTT	CASSLEGQGATTEAFF
TRBJ2-2	NA	TRBV7-8	many	TGTGCCAGCAGCTTAATCCAGGGAAACACCGGGGAGCTGTTTTTT	CASSLIQGNTGELFF
TRBJ1-1	NA	TRBV20-1	many	TGCAGTGCTTCCCGGACGGGGGGCACTGAAGCTTTCTTT	CSASRTGGTEAFF
TRBJ1-1	NA	TRBV9	NA	TGTGCCAGCAGCACCCGAGTAAACACTGAAGCTTTCTTT	CASSTRVNTEAFF
TRBJ2-5	NA	TRBV18	NA	TGTGCCAGCTCACCACGGGACGGAGAGACCCAGTACTTC	CASSPRDGETQYF
TRBJ1-5	TRBD1	TRBV6-2/TRBV6-3	many	TGTGCCAGCAGTTACCGGGACAGGAGAAATCAGCCCCAGCATTTT	CASSYRDRRNQPQHF
TRBJ2-7	TRBD2	TRBV6-1	NA	TGTGCCAGTCGGCCCTCTCGGACTAGCTACGAGCAGTACTTC	CASRPSRTSYEQYF
TRBJ2-5	NA	TRBV10-2	NA	TGCGCCAGCAGGAACAACATCCCGCAAGAGACCCAGTACTTC	CASRNNIPQETQYF
TRBJ2-5	TRBD2	TRBV6-4	many	TGTGCCAGCAGTGATAAAGCGGGGGGACAAGAGACCCAGTACTTC	CASSDKAGGQETQYF
TRBJ2-6	NA	TRBV25-1	NA	TGTGCCAGCAGTGAGGGGGCCAACGTCCTGACTTTC	CASSEGANVLTF
TRBJ1-5	NA	TRBV19	few	TGTGCCAGTAAAGGAGTCCATAGCAATCAGCCCCAGCATTTT	CASKGVHSNQPQHF
TRBJ1-3	NA	TRBV12-3/TRBV12-4	NA	TGTGCCAGCAGTTTGGCCCCTGGAAACACCATATATTTT	CASSLAPGNTIYF
TRBJ2-7	NA	TRBV12-3/TRBV12-4	few	TGTGCCAGCAGCCACAGTGTACGTGAGCAGTACTTC	CASSHSVREQYF
TRBJ1-6	NA	TRBV9	many	TGTGCCAGCAGCCCTGACGCGACGCCGTACTCACCCCTCCACTTT	CASSPDATPYSPLHF
TRBJ1-2	NA	TRBV7-9	many	TGTGCCAGCAGCTTCTCGCAGGGTCGGAACTATGGCTACACCTTC	CASSFSQGRNYGYTF
TRBJ1-6	NA	TRBV30	NA	TGTGCCTGCAGGGATCGTAGACCCCTCCACTTT	CACRDRRPLHF
TRBJ1-1	TRBD1	TRBV9	few	TGTGCCAGCAGCGTAACCGTGACAGGGGACACTGAAGCTTTCTTT	CASSVTVTGDTEAFF
TRBJ1-4	NA	TRBV5-1	NA	TGCGCCAGCAGCTTGGGTACAGGGCGGGGTGAAAAACTGTTTTTT	CASSLGTGRGEKLFF
TRBJ2-1	NA	TRBV7-7	many	TGTGCTAGCAGCTTACTGGGTCCCTACAATGAGCAGTTCTTC	CASSLLGPYNEQFF
TRBJ1-5	TRBD1	TRBV5-6	NA	TGTGCCAGCAGCTTGGGGACAGGGGGCCGGCCCCAGCATTTT	CASSLGTGGRPQHF
TRBJ2-5	TRBD2	TRBV5-5	many	TGTGCCAGCAGCGAGAGTTCCCGGGAGGAGGAAGAGACCCAGTACTTC	CASSESSREEEETQYF
TRBJ1-6	NA	TRBV9	few	TGTGCCAGCAGCGGACGGAATTCACCCCTCCACTTT	CASSGRNSPLHF
TRBJ1-4	TRBD1	TRBV7-2	NA	TGTGCCAGCAGCGCAACCGGGACAGGGGAGGGAAAACTGTTTTTT	CASSATGTGEGKLFF
TRBJ2-4	NA	TRBV11-2	NA	TGTGCCAGCAGCTTAGATCTAGCAGGGAACATTCAGTACTTC	CASSLDLAGNIQYF
TRBJ2-7	NA	TRBV7-9	few	TGTGCCAGCAGCTTAGTCGGGCCAAGGCGGTACGAGCAGTACTTC	CASSLVGPRRYEQYF
TRBJ2-3	TRBD2	TRBV7-9	NA	TGTGCCAGCAGCCCAAGCGGGGGCCTGGGAGATACGCAGTATTTT	CASSPSGGLGDTQYF